One and the same sample provided the 16 T cell receptor beta chains below, sequenced in a study of a mutant IDH1 vaccine in newly diagnosed glioma. The method was immunoSEQ multiplex PCR; TCRdb's version includes in-frame clones alone and lacks a portion of them. The sample lists around 32,000 clones; 79% were seen once. Time point specified: week 35, safety follow-up. The investigators gave 300 ug of mutant IDH1 20-mer peptide in each vaccine dose, together with topical imiquimod. These receptors' antigens are unknown. The sequencing used PBMCs, collected from a glioma patient whose treatment included an IDH1 peptide vaccine. Receptors originate from a woman younger than 45 with glioma. Some clones in this sample may be carry-over from other donors' samples.

This clone was counted once. This rearrangement joins TRBV20-1 to TRBJ2-5; D ambiguous. Per germline, CDR1 DFQATT and CDR2 SNEGSKA (reference sequence). The CDR3 is 9 amino acids. The CDR3 nucleotides are TGCAGCCTTCTTGGGACCCAGTACTTC. It translates to CSLLGTQYF.

The chain has TRBV7-8 and TRBJ2-1; the match to TRBD2 covers 7 bases. The CDR3 contains 17 residues. Trimming took 2 bases from V and 2 from J; bases not matched to a gene: 9. Germline CDR1 is SGHVS and CDR2 is FQNEAQ. CDR3 amino acids: CASSLFFREVTYNEQFF. CDR3 nucleotide sequence: TGTGCCAGCAGCTTATTTTTCCGGGAGGTTACCTACAATGAGCAGTTCTTC.

This chain links TRBV11-2 with TRBJ2-7; D perhaps matches TRBD2 (5 bases). CDR3 length: 14 amino acids. Trimming took off 5 bases at V and 1 base at J, with 12 bases between the two ends. Per the germline V gene, CDR1 is SGHAT and CDR2 is FQNNGV. The CDR3 region has the DNA TGTGCCAGCAGCGAGACTAACCTTTCCTACGAGCAGTACTTC. Translation gives CASSETNLSYEQYF.

The count of this clone is one. The genes are TRBV10-2 and TRBJ2-7, with D unresolved. Germline loops: CDR1 WSHSY, CDR2 SAAADI. The CDR3 has 11 residues. V gave up 2 bases and J gave up 9 bases, with 8 bases separating them. In nucleotides, the CDR3 is TGCGCCAGCAGTGAGATACGAGGGCAGTACTTC. It encodes CASSEIRGQYF.

This clone has only a few counts. The chain has TRBV28 and TRBJ1-1; D may be TRBD1 (5 bases). CDR3 size: 16 residues. Trimming stripped 6 bases from V and 0 bases from J, with 17 bases between. Germline assignment: CDR1 MDHEN and CDR2 SYDVKM. Here the CDR3 reads CASSLWDGRLNTEAFF. The CDR3 DNA reads TGTGCCAGCAGCCTCTGGGACGGACGATTGAACACTGAAGCTTTCTTT.

This sequence joins TRBV5-8 and TRBJ1-1; 8 bases match TRBD1. V lost 5 bases, J lost 4 bases, and 13 bases stayed unmatched. The CDR3 sequence is 16 residues long. CDR1 SGHTS and CDR2 YDEGEE come from the germline V gene. The CDR3 sequence: CASSYAPTGGSTEAFF. CDR3 DNA: TGTGCCAGCAGTTACGCTCCAACAGGGGGGAGCACTGAAGCTTTCTTT.

This clone was seen more than once but under ten times. The J gene is TRBJ1-1, the V gene TRBV6-6; 9 bases line up with TRBD1. The CDR3 sequence is 14 residues long. Germline trimming cut 7 bases from V and 7 bases from J; bases unmatched to any gene: 10. CDR1 MNHNY and CDR2 SVGAGI come from the germline V gene (reference sequence). The CDR3: CASKDPGQGLEAFF. CDR3 nucleotide sequence: TGTGCCAGCAAGGATCCGGGACAGGGACTTGAAGCTTTCTTT.

J is TRBJ1-2 and V is TRBV30; maybe TRBD1 (5 bases). V dropped 3 bases and J dropped 6 bases, with 8 bases sitting between them. The CDR3 has 11 amino acids. Germline V gene data show CDR1 as GTSNPN and CDR2 as SVGIG (reference sequence). As DNA, the CDR3 is TGTGCCTGGAGCGAAGGGGATGGCTACACCTTC. Translated: CAWSEGDGYTF.

The V and J genes are TRBV5-6 and TRBJ2-7, with 10 bases identical to TRBD2. The CDR3 is 15 residues long. Unmatched junction bases numbered 2, after V lost 1 base and J lost 1 base. Germline assignment: CDR1 SGHDT and CDR2 YYEEEE. The CDR3 nucleotides are TGTGCCAGCAGCTTGAGCGGGAGGGTATCCTACGAGCAGTACTTC. Translated: CASSLSGRVSYEQYF.

V usage is TRBV2 and J usage is TRBJ1-4, with D unresolved. Between the trimmed V and J ends, which lost 6 bases and 8 bases, there was a span of 16 bases. The CDR3 runs to 14 residues. Germline CDR1 is SNHLY and CDR2 is FYNNEI. For the CDR3, the DNA is TGTGCCAGCAGAAGCAACGGGGAGGCGGAAAAACTGTTTTTT. It specifies CASRSNGEAEKLFF.

The CDR3 bases are TGTGCCAGCAGTTCCCAGACAGAACGCTCTGGAAACACCATATATTTT. This translates into CASSSQTERSGNTIYF. The chain links TRBV28 to TRBJ1-3, with a tentative D call TRBD1 (5 bases). V was pared by 4 bases and J by 0 bases, with 13 bases between. Germline CDR1 and CDR2: MDHEN and SYDVKM. The CDR3 is 16 residues long.

The gene calls are TRBV27 and TRBJ2-7, with TRBD1 matching over 10 bases. The junction had 4 bases not matched to a gene; V was cut back by 1 base and J by 4 bases. The V gene's germline CDR1 is MNHEY and CDR2 SMNVEV (reference sequence). This CDR3 spans 15 amino acids. CDR3 bases: TGTGCCAGCAGTTTATGGGGGGACAGGGGTTACGAGCAGTACTTC. The encoded protein is CASSLWGDRGYEQYF.

The CDR3 DNA reads as TGTGCCTGGAGTGTAGGACAGGGAGGTCAGCCCCAGCATTTT. Protein product: CAWSVGQGGQPQHF. This chain joins TRBV30 and TRBJ1-5; 8 bases are shared with TRBD1. This CDR3 region has 14 residues. Germline V lookup: CDR1 GTSNPN, CDR2 SVGIG (reference sequence). V shed 0 bases and J 6 bases; nucleotides not matched to a gene: 4.

Concerning this clone itself: Germline and junction disagree at one end, which may indicate a read error. The V call is TRBV5-1, the J call TRBJ1-1; TRBD1 matches at 8 bases. The CDR3 spans 15 residues. Germline V gives CDR1 SGHRS, CDR2 YFSETQ. The CDR3 reads CASSLGTGTNTEDFF. CDR3 nucleotide sequence: TGCGCCAGCAGCTTGGGGACAGGGACGAACACTGAAGATTTCTTT. Full variable domain (missing parts from reference TRBV5-1 and TRBJ1-1): KAGVTQTPRYLIKTRGQQVTLSCSPISGHRSVSWYQQTPGQGLQFLFEYFSETQRNKGNFPGRFSGRQFSNSRSEMNVSTLELGDSALYLCASSLGTGTNTEDFFGQGTRLTVV.

The sample holds one count of this clone. The rearrangement uses TRBV10-3 and TRBJ2-1; weak D call: TRBD1 (6 bases). This CDR3 is 13 amino acids long. The germline V gene encodes CDR1 ENHRY and CDR2 SYGVKD. Trimming cost V 10 bases and J 5 bases, with 15 bases left between them. The CDR3 spells CATTTGNDNEQFF. CDR3 bases: TGTGCCACGACTACAGGGAACGACAATGAGCAGTTCTTC.

The genes are TRBV30 and TRBJ2-7; D unclear. The V and J ends lost 0 bases and 7 bases respectively, with 4 bases between them. Germline V gives CDR1 GTSNPN, CDR2 SVGIG (reference sequence). The CDR3 covers 10 residues. CDR3 amino acids: CAWSVKEQYF. The DNA of the CDR3 is TGTGCCTGGAGTGTAAAAGAGCAGTACTTC. Drawing the rest from reference TRBV30 and TRBJ2-7, the complete variable domain is SQTIHQWPATLVQPVGSPLSLECTVEGTSNPNLYWYRQAAGRGLQLLFYSVGIGQISSEVPQNLSASRPQDRQFILSSKKLLLSDSGFYLCAWSVKEQYFGPGTRLTVT.